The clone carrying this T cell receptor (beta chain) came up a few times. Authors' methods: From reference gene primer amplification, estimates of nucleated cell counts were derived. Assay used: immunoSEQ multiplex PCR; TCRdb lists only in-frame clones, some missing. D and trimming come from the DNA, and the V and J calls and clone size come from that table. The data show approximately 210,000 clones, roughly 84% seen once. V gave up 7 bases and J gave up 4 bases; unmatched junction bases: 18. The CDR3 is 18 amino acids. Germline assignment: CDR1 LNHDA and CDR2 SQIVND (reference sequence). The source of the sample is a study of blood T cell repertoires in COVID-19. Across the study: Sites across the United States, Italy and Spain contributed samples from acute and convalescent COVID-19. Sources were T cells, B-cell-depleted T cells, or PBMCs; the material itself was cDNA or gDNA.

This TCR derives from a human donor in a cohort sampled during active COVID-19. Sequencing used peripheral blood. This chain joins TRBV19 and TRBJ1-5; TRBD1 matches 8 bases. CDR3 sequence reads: CASTRIWTGNSPNQPQHF. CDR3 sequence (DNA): TGTGCCAGTACTCGAATCTGGACAGGGAATTCTCCGAATCAGCCCCAGCATTTT.